The present entry profiles one TCR beta chain with its context. Its target is unknown. This entry comes from a study of T-cell memory formation after mild COVID-19. The CDR3 is made up of 13 amino acids. Germline V CDR1 and CDR2: SGHRS, YFSETQ. The V and J ends lost 3 bases and 4 bases respectively, with 10 bases between them. From the 5' RACE reads, TCRdb called clonotypes with MiXCR, one entry per CDR3 protein. There are approximately 240,000 distinct CDR3 sequences in the sample; roughly 15% occur only once, and about 4% lies in the top ten. Broader study findings: Cross-reactive memory seemingly joined, as some responding clones were found in pre-infection memory.

V is TRBV5-1 and J is TRBJ1-2; a weak D match, TRBD1 (6 bases). This clonotype was obtained from a man younger than 35 who had mild COVID-19 (a few samples of this study predate the infection). Cell type and time point are not known. The material sequenced was PBMCs or a T cell subset sorted from them (not recorded which). CDR3 protein: CASSSQGSYGYTF. CDR3 DNA: TGCGCCAGCAGCTCCCAGGGGAGCTATGGCTACACCTTC.